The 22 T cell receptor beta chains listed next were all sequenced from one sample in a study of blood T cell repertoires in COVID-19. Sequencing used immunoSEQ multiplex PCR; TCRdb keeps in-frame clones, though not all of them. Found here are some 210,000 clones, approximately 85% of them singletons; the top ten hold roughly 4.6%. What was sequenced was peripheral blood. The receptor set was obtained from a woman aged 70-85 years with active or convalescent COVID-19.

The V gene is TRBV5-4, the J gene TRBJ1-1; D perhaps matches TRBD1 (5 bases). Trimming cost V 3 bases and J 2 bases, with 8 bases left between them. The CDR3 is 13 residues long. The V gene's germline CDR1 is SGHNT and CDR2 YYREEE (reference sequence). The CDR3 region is CASSWQGNTEAFF. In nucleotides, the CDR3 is TGTGCCAGCAGCTGGCAGGGAAACACTGAAGCTTTCTTT.

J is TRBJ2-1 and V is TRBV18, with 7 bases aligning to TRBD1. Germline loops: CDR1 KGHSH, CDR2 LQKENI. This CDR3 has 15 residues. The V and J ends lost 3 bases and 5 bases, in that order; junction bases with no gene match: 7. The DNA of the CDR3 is TGTGCCAGCTCACCTACAGGGGTCATCGACAATGAGCAGTTCTTC. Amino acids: CASSPTGVIDNEQFF.

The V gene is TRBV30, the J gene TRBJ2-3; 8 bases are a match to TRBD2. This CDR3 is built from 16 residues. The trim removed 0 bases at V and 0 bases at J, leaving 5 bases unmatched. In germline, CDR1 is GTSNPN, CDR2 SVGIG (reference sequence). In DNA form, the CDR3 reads TGTGCCTGGAGTGTACTGCCTAGCGGGAGCACAGATACGCAGTATTTT. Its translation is CAWSVLPSGSTDTQYF.

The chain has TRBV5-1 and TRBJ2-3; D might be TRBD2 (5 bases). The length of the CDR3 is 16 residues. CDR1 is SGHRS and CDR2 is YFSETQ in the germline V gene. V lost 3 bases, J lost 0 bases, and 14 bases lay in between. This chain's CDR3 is CASSSNGLLSTDTQYF. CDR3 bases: TGCGCCAGCAGCTCTAACGGACTGCTAAGCACAGATACGCAGTATTTT.

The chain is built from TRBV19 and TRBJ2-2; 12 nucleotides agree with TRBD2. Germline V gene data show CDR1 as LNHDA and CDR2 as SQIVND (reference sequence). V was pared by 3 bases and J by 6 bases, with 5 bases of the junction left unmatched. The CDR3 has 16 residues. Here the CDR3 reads CASSILAGGSPGELFF. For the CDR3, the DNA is TGTGCCAGTAGTATCCTAGCGGGAGGGTCTCCCGGGGAGCTGTTTTTT.

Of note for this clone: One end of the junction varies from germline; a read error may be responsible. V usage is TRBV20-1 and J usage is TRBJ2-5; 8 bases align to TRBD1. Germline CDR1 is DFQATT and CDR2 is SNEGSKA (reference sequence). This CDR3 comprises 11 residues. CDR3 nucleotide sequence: TGCAGTGCTAGGACAGGGGAGAGCCAGTACTTC. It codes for CSARTGESQYF.

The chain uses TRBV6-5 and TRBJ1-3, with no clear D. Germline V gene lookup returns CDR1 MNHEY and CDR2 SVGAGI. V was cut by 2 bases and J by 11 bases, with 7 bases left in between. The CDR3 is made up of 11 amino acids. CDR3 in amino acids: CASSYEQAIYF. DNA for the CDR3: TGTGCCAGCAGTTACGAGCAAGCCATATATTTT.

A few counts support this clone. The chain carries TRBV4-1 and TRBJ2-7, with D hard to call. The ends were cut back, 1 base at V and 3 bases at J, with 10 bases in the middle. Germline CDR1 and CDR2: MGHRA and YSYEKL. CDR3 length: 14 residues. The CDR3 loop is CASSQGASYYEQYF. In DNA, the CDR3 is TGCGCCAGCAGCCAAGGTGCCAGTTACTACGAGCAGTACTTC.

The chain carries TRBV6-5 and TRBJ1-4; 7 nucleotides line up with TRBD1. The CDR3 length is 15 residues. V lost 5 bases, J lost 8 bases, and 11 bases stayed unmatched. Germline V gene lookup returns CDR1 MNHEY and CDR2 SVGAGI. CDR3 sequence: CASSPPTGRQEKLFF. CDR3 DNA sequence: TGTGCCAGCAGTCCGCCGACAGGGCGGCAAGAAAAACTGTTTTTT.

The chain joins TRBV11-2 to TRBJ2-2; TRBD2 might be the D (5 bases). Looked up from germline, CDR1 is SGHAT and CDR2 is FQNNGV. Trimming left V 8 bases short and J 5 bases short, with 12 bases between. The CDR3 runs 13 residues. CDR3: CASAAGLTGELFF. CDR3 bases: TGTGCCAGCGCTGCAGGACTTACCGGGGAGCTGTTTTTT.

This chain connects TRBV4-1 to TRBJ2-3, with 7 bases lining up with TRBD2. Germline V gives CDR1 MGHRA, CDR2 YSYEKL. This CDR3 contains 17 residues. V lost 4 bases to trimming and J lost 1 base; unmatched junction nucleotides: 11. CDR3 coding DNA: TGCGCCAGCAGCCGAAGCGGAGCGGGGTGGGGCACAGATACGCAGTATTTT. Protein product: CASSRSGAGWGTDTQYF.

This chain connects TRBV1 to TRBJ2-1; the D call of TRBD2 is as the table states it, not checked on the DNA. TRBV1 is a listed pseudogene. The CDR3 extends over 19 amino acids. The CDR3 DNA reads TGCACCAGCAGCCCGGGACTAGCGGGCCTTAAGCCCTTATACAATGAGCAGTTCTTC. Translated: CTSSPGLAGLKPLYNEQFF.

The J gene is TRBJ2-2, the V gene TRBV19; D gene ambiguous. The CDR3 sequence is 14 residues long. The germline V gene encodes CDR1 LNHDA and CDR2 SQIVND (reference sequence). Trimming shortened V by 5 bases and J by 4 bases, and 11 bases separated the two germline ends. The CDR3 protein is CASSPDSVTGELFF. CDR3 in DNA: TGTGCCAGTAGTCCAGACTCCGTCACCGGGGAGCTGTTTTTT.

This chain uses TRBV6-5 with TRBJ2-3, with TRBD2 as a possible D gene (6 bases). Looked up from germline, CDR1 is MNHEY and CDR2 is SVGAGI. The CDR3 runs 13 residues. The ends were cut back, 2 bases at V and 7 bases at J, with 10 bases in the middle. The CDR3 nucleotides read TGTGCCAGCAGTTACGGCGCGGGGTATACGCAGTATTTT. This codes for CASSYGAGYTQYF.

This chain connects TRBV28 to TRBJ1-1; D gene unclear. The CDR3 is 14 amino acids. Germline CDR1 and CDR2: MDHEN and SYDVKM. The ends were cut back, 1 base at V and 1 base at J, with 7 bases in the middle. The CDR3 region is CASSLLPGNTEAFF. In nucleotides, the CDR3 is TGTGCCAGCAGTTTATTGCCAGGGAACACTGAAGCTTTCTTT.

DNA of the CDR3: TGTGCCAGCAGCTTGGTAGGGACAGGGAAAGAGACCCAGTACTTC. It is translated as CASSLVGTGKETQYF. The chain uses TRBV5-6 and TRBJ2-5; 9 bases map to TRBD1. Germline V gene sequence: CDR1 SGHDT, CDR2 YYEEEE. The CDR3 is 15 amino acids. The ends lost 0 bases at V and 3 bases at J; junction bases unmatched: 3.

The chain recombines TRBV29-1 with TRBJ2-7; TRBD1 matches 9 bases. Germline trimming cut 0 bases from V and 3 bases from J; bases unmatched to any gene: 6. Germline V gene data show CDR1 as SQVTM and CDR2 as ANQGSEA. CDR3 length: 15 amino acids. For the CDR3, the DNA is TGCAGCGTTGAAGACCCCGACAGGGGGAACTACGAGCAGTACTTC. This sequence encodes CSVEDPDRGNYEQYF.

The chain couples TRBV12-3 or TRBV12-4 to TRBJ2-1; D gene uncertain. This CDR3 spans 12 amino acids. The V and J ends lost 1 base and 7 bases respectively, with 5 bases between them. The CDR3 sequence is CASSLGRNEQFF. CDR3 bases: TGTGCCAGCAGTTTAGGTAGAAATGAGCAGTTCTTC.

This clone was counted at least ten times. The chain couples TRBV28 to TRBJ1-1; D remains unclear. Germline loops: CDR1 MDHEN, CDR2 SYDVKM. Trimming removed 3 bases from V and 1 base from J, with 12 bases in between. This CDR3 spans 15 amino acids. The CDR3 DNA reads TGTGCCAGCAGTTTCGGTGTACGGGAGAACACTGAAGCTTTCTTT. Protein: CASSFGVRENTEAFF.

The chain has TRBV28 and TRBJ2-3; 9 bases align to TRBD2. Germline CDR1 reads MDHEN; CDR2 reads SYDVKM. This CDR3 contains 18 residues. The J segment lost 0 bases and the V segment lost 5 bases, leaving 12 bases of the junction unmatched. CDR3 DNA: TGTGCCAGCAGTCCCGTAGCGGGAGCGGGGTCTAGCACAGATACGCAGTATTTT. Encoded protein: CASSPVAGAGSSTDTQYF.

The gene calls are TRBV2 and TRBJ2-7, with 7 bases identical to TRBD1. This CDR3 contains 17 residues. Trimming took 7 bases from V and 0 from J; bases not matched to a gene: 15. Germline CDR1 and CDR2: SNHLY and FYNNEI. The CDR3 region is CASKDRPYPYSSYEQYF. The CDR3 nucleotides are TGTGCCAGCAAGGACAGGCCTTATCCATATAGCTCCTACGAGCAGTACTTC.

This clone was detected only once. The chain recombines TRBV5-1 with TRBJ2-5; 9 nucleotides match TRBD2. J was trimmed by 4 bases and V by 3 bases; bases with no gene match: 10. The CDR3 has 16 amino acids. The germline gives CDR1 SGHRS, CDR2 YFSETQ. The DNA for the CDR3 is TGCGCCAGCAGCTACGGGGCTGGCGGGAGGGGAGAGACCCAGTACTTC. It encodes CASSYGAGGRGETQYF. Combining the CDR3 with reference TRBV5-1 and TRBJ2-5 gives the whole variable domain KAGVTQTPRYLIKTRGQQVTLSCSPISGHRSVSWYQQTPGQGLQFLFEYFSETQRNKGNFPGRFSGRQFSNSRSEMNVSTLELGDSALYLCASSYGAGGRGETQYFGPGTRLLVL.